A single sample is the source of the 19 T cell receptor beta chains below, sequenced in a study of blood T cell repertoires in COVID-19. TCRdb's copy holds only in-frame clones and misses some; the assay was immunoSEQ multiplex PCR. The sample records 200,000 to 250,000 clones, more than 80% being singletons. Sequencing was performed on peripheral blood. The receptors come from a woman older than 75 with acute or convalescent COVID-19.

This clone was detected only once. V usage is TRBV19 and J usage is TRBJ2-3, with D possibly being TRBD2 (7 bases). Germline-derived CDR1 and CDR2 are LNHDA and SQIVND (reference sequence). Trimming stripped 4 bases from V and 0 bases from J, with 14 bases between. The CDR3 totals 16 residues. This chain's CDR3 is CASSTRGGASTDTQYF. The CDR3 DNA sequence: TGTGCCAGTAGTACCCGAGGGGGGGCGAGCACAGATACGCAGTATTTT.

The chain has TRBV29-1 and TRBJ2-2; 8 nucleotides agree with TRBD2. Germline V gives CDR1 SQVTM, CDR2 ANQGSEA. Unmatched junction bases numbered 8, after V lost 7 bases and J lost 1 base. The CDR3 length is 15 residues. This CDR3 reads CSAGTGTRNTGELFF. DNA of the CDR3: TGCAGCGCTGGCACCGGGACTAGGAACACCGGGGAGCTGTTTTTT.

The chain has TRBV24-1 and TRBJ2-2, with D tentatively TRBD2 (6 bases). In germline, CDR1 is KGHDR, CDR2 SFDVKD. With 9 bases removed from V and 4 bases from J, the gap between germline ends came to 20 bases. The CDR3 consists of 16 residues. CDR3 region: CATGGAGTTSTGELFF. The CDR3 DNA follows: TGTGCCACCGGGGGAGCGGGCACTACTTCCACCGGGGAGCTGTTTTTT.

J is TRBJ2-3 and V is TRBV5-4; D possibly corresponds to TRBD2 (6 bases). Trimming shortened V by 0 bases and J by 4 bases, and 12 bases separated the two germline ends. CDR1 and CDR2 (germline): SGHNT, YYREEE (reference sequence). There are 15 residues in the CDR3. The CDR3 DNA reads as TGTGCCAGCAGCTTGGATGGGGGGAGCGCAGATACGCAGTATTTT. This sequence encodes CASSLDGGSADTQYF.

V gene TRBV9 combines with J gene TRBJ1-3; 7 bases align to TRBD1. V shed 6 bases and J 3 bases; nucleotides not matched to a gene: 9. From germline, CDR1 is SGDLS and CDR2 YYNGEE. The CDR3 length is 15 residues. The CDR3 here is CASIGGRGFGNTIYF. CDR3 DNA sequence: TGTGCCAGCATAGGGGGCAGGGGCTTTGGAAACACCATATATTTT.

The V and J genes are TRBV21-1 and TRBJ1-6; the table assigns TRBD1, which was not confirmed against the DNA. TRBV21-1 is reported as a pseudogene. The CDR3 extends over 15 amino acids. The CDR3 coding sequence is TGTGCCAGCAGCAAAAAGCACAGGGCGGATTCACCCCTCCACTTT. Its protein product is CASSKKHRADSPLHF.

J is TRBJ1-6 and V is TRBV19, with 7 bases fitting TRBD1. CDR3 length equals 13 residues. V was pared by 6 bases and J by 7 bases, with 3 bases of the junction left unmatched. The germline gives CDR1 LNHDA, CDR2 SQIVND (reference sequence). CDR3 loop: CASSPTGNSPLHF. CDR3 DNA sequence: TGTGCCAGTAGCCCGACAGGGAATTCACCCCTCCACTTT.

The chain recombines TRBV29-1 with TRBJ2-7, with 7 nucleotides matching TRBD1. The junction had 4 bases not matched to a gene; V was cut back by 5 bases and J by 0 bases. The CDR3 is made up of 13 amino acids. Germline V gene lookup returns CDR1 SQVTM and CDR2 ANQGSEA. The CDR3, as DNA: TGCAGCGTTATATGGGACAGCTCCTACGAGCAGTACTTC. Translation gives CSVIWDSSYEQYF.

The chain has TRBV6-2 or TRBV6-3 and TRBJ2-3; a possible D gene is TRBD2 (6 bases). Trimming cost V 5 bases and J 2 bases, with 14 bases left between them. Per germline, CDR1 MNHEY and CDR2 SVGEGT. The CDR3 spans 15 residues. The CDR3: CASSHAGTYTDTQYF. CDR3 DNA sequence: TGTGCCAGCAGTCACGCCGGGACTTACACAGATACGCAGTATTTT.

V is TRBV3-1 (or the pseudogene TRBV3-2) and J is TRBJ1-2, with unresolved D. Germline loops: CDR1 LGHDT, CDR2 YNNKEL (reference sequence). This CDR3 region has 14 residues. Trimming pared 0 bases from V and 3 bases from J, leaving 8 bases between. Here the CDR3 reads CASSQEYRYYGYTF. Here the CDR3 DNA reads TGTGCCAGCAGCCAAGAATACAGATACTATGGCTACACCTTC.

The chain has TRBV28 and TRBJ1-1; D remains unclear. The V and J ends lost 4 bases and 1 base respectively, with 4 bases between them. The CDR3 is 12 amino acids. Germline lookup yields CDR1 MDHEN and CDR2 SYDVKM. CDR3 loop: CASSYGNTEAFF. The CDR3, as DNA: TGTGCCAGCAGTTACGGGAACACTGAAGCTTTCTTT.

V usage is TRBV7-2 and J usage is TRBJ2-1; 11 bases fit TRBD2. The CDR3 extends over 14 amino acids. The V gene's germline CDR1 is SGHTA and CDR2 FQGNSA. The J segment lost 8 bases and the V segment lost 6 bases, leaving 6 bases of the junction unmatched. The CDR3 here is CASSSTSGSYEQFF. CDR3 coding DNA: TGTGCCAGCAGTTCCACTAGCGGGAGTTATGAGCAGTTCTTC.

This chain connects TRBV3-1 (or the pseudogene TRBV3-2) to TRBJ1-5, with D tentatively TRBD1 (5 bases). Germline-derived CDR1 and CDR2 are LGHDT and YNNKEL (reference sequence). The CDR3 extends over 14 amino acids. With 7 bases removed from V and 6 bases from J, the gap between germline ends came to 16 bases. CDR3 amino acids: CASTLSPGGQPQHF. CDR3 in DNA: TGTGCCAGCACCCTGAGCCCGGGGGGTCAGCCCCAGCATTTT.

The rearrangement uses TRBV3-1 (or the pseudogene TRBV3-2) and TRBJ1-1; D remains unclear. Trimming removed 5 bases at V and 1 base at J, with 8 bases between. There are 13 residues in the CDR3. Looked up from germline, CDR1 is LGHDT and CDR2 is YNNKEL (reference sequence). In DNA, the CDR3 is TGTGCCAGCAGCTTCGCACAGAACACTGAAGCTTTCTTT. Its protein is CASSFAQNTEAFF.

The V call is TRBV4-1, the J call TRBJ2-7; 9 nucleotides agree with TRBD1. J was trimmed by 7 bases and V by 1 base; bases with no gene match: 5. This CDR3 region has 14 residues. Germline V gene sequence: CDR1 MGHRA, CDR2 YSYEKL. Written as DNA, the CDR3 is TGCGCCAGCAGCCAAGGGACAGGGGTACAAGAGCAGTACTTC. Translated: CASSQGTGVQEQYF.

The chain recombines TRBV27 with TRBJ1-2; the D is unclear. CDR3 length: 17 residues. Trimming removed 2 bases from V and 4 bases from J, with 20 bases in between. Germline CDR1 MNHEY, CDR2 SMNVEV (reference sequence). CDR3 coding DNA: TGTGCCAGCAGTTTAAGGGAGAGGGAGCCCTCCTTCTATGGCTACACCTTC. Translated, it gives CASSLREREPSFYGYTF.

The rearrangement joins TRBV19 to TRBJ2-5; D possibly corresponds to TRBD2 (5 bases). Deletions cut 8 bases from V and 2 bases from J, with 15 bases between. This CDR3 region has 14 residues. CDR1 is LNHDA, CDR2 SQIVND, per germline (reference sequence). This chain's CDR3 is CASALAGWQETQYF. The CDR3 DNA reads as TGTGCCAGTGCGTTGGCGGGCTGGCAAGAGACCCAGTACTTC.

The chain employs TRBV11-2 and TRBJ1-2; 7 nucleotides line up with TRBD1. Germline trimming cut 5 bases from V and 4 bases from J; bases unmatched to any gene: 7. The V gene's germline CDR1 is SGHAT and CDR2 FQNNGV. This CDR3 comprises 14 residues. CDR3 sequence: CASSPKGQLYGYTF. CDR3 sequence (DNA): TGTGCCAGCAGCCCGAAGGGACAGCTCTATGGCTACACCTTC.

The chain links TRBV9 to TRBJ1-2, with 9 positions matching TRBD1. The CDR3 has 14 residues. Germline CDR1 and CDR2: SGDLS and YYNGEE. The trim removed 4 bases at V and 11 bases at J, leaving 12 bases unmatched. The CDR3 spells CASSQDRGSMSYTF. CDR3 nucleotides: TGTGCCAGCAGCCAAGACAGGGGGTCAATGTCTTACACCTTC.